This T cell receptor beta chain was retrieved from a study of blood T cells in healthy people across ages. Study-level results: Versus aged donors, long-lived donors had higher diversity and more naive CD4+ cells. Correlation between TCR beta diversity and naive T cell percentage was strong.

The germline V gene has CDR1 SGHTA and CDR2 FQGNSA. With 0 bases clipped from V and 6 bases from J, the junction kept 5 bases outside the gene matches. The CDR3 is 15 residues long. About this clonotype itself: Its target is not known.

A second PCR, run for about 6 to 12 cycles, used a sample-barcoded 5' primer plus a J-beta primer mix. TCRdb reprocessed the 5' RACE reads with MiXCR, giving one entry per CDR3 protein. Of hundreds of thousands of distinct CDR3 sequences in the sample, 58% were seen once. This clonotype was sampled from a man aged 25 to 40 in good health. The chain employs TRBV7-2 and TRBJ2-1, with 7 nucleotides matching TRBD2. The material sequenced was blood. CDR3 sequence reads: CASSLASGSFNEQFF. Written as DNA, the CDR3 is TGTGCCAGCAGCTTAGCTAGCGGGTCTTTCAATGAGCAGTTCTTC.